These 3 T cell receptor beta chains were all obtained from the same sample, sequenced in a study of PD-1 blockade in classical Hodgkin lymphoma (dated by TCRdb to 2018 to 2021). In light of the paper, this sample's time point label describes: cycle 4 day 1 (C4D1), after more than 5 weeks of nivolumab. Every trial patient had relapsed following autologous stem cell transplantation, and prior brentuximab vedotin exposure was what differed among cohorts A, B and C. Using a Miltenyi CD4+ T cell isolation kit, CD4+ T cells were purified from thawed PBMCs through magnetic negative selection. The library came from the immunoSEQ multiplex PCR assay. The source is immuneACCESS, and TCRdb retained only in-frame sequences with V and J called. Part of the clones is not carried over; for the studies checked, unresolved V genes explain less than half of this, and the remainder is unexplained. The table for this sample lists around 30,000 clones; about 88% of them were counted only once. Together, the top ten hold more than 0.35% of the sample.

Sequencing was performed on CD4+ T cells from blood, taken before the fourth cycle of nivolumab. The receptors were sampled from a human donor with classical Hodgkin lymphoma.

V is TRBV5-1 and J is TRBJ2-7, with D possibly matching TRBD1 (6 bases). V lost 7 bases and J lost 2, with 13 bases in between. The CDR3 is 13 residues long. CDR1 and CDR2 (germline): SGHRS, YFSETQ. The CDR3 nucleotides read TGCGCCAGCCGGAGTTGGACAGCCTACGAGCAGTACTTC. Residues: CASRSWTAYEQYF.

V gene TRBV18 combines with J gene TRBJ1-2, with 8 bases matching TRBD1. CDR3 length: 16 residues. Per germline, CDR1 KGHSH and CDR2 LQKENI. Germline trimming cut 4 bases from V and 7 bases from J; bases unmatched to any gene: 14. CDR3 region: CASSQTKGQGEIGYTF. CDR3 nucleotide sequence: TGTGCCAGCTCACAAACAAAAGGACAGGGTGAGATTGGCTACACCTTC.

The chain joins TRBV5-1 to TRBJ2-1; D not certain. CDR3 length: 13 residues. Trimming removed 0 bases at V and 7 bases at J, with 8 bases between. Looked up from germline, CDR1 is SGHRS and CDR2 is YFSETQ. The CDR3 protein is CASSLEVGNEQFF. CDR3 sequence (DNA): TGCGCCAGCAGCTTGGAGGTCGGGAATGAGCAGTTCTTC.